Sequencing of this T cell receptor beta chain was carried out in a study of OX40 agonist ivuxolimab in advanced cancers. Findings and limits, study-wide: Expanded peripheral T cell antigen specificity was not determined.

The ends lost 4 bases at V and 3 bases at J; junction bases unmatched: 8. The germline V gene encodes CDR1 MGHRA and CDR2 YSYEKL. The CDR3 is 15 amino acids. As for this clone: Its antigen is not known.

Cycle 7 day 1, cycle 4 day 1, and baseline were the timepoints at which blood was sampled. Using immunoSEQ multiplex PCR, the repertoire was profiled, and TCRdb retains in-frame clones only, with some absent. The sample consists of approximately 97,000 clones, about 90% of them appearing once. V is TRBV4-1 and J is TRBJ2-7; 8 bases are shared with TRBD1. Sequencing was performed on CD4+ or CD8+ T cells sorted from blood, taken in a trial of the OX40 agonist ivuxolimab. This sequence was found in an adult with an advanced solid tumor such as melanoma, head and neck, liver or kidney cancer. In DNA form, the CDR3 reads TGCGCCAGCAGCCCCTCCGAGGACAGGGTCTACGAGCAGTACTTC. It encodes CASSPSEDRVYEQYF.